This T cell receptor beta chain was documented in a study of blood T cell repertoires in COVID-19. Overall study: Researchers got acute and convalescent COVID-19 samples from the United States, Italy and Spain. T cells, B-cell-depleted T cells, or PBMCs provided the cDNA or gDNA that served as material.

Seattle participants joined during active infection and were tracked over time. Authors' processing steps: The assay estimated nucleated cells by amplifying reference gene primers. Profiled with immunoSEQ multiplex PCR; TCRdb holds only in-frame clones, not every one. Clone size and the V and J calls come from that table; the DNA yielded D and trimming. The sample lists 400,000 or so clones, 70% to 90% occurring once. This CDR3 has 13 residues. V shed 7 bases, J shed 5 bases, and the junction held 5 bases outside the gene matches. CDR1 is MNHEY and CDR2 is SMNVEV in the germline V gene (reference sequence).

This chain links TRBV27 with TRBJ1-5; TRBD1 matches 7 bases. The clonotype was recovered from a man aged 18 to 29 with COVID-19, enrolled during active disease. The sample consisted of peripheral blood. The CDR3 region is CASTGGRDQPQHF. CDR3 nucleotides: TGTGCCAGCACAGGGGGAAGGGATCAGCCCCAGCATTTT.